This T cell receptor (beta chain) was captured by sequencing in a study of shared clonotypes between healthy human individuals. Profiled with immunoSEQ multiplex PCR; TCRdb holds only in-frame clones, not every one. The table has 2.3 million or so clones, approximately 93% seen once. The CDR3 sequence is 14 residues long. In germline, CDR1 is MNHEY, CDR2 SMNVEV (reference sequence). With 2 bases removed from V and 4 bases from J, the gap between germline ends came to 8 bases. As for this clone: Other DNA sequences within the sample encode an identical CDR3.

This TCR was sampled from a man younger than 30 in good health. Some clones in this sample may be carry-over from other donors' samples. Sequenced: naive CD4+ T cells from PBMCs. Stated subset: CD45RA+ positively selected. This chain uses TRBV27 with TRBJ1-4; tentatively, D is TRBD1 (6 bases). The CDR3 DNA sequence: TGTGCCAGCAGTTTAGGGGGCTTTAATGAAAAACTGTTTTTT. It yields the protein CASSLGGFNEKLFF.